The next 15 T cell receptor beta chains were all read from a single sample in a study of cytomegalovirus exposure and HLA in healthy donors. The PCR had 60 Vbeta and 13 Jbeta primers. Some clones are missing from TCRdb's copy, which holds only in-frame ones; the method was immunoSEQ multiplex PCR. In the table there are about 110,000 clones, approximately 80% of which are singletons. The sample comprised PBMCs. These receptors all come from a male donor in good health and CMV-seronegative.

The sample holds one count of this clone. The chain links TRBV29-1 to TRBJ2-5; 8 bases are shared with TRBD2. Matching the DNA end better, TRBJ2-7 makes the J call doubtful. The length of the CDR3 is 13 residues. Germline CDR1 and CDR2: SQVTM and ANQGSEA. The CDR3 spells CSATTSVPYEQYF. The CDR3 DNA reads TGCAGCGCTACGACTAGCGTCCCCTACGAGCAGTACTTC.

This clone was seen only once. The chain employs TRBV19 and TRBJ1-5; D may be TRBD1 (5 bases). Germline V gene lookup returns CDR1 LNHDA and CDR2 SQIVND (reference sequence). The ends were cut back, 3 bases at V and 4 bases at J, with 16 bases in the middle. This CDR3 region has 16 residues. The CDR3 spells CASSIVQGGWNQPQHF. DNA of the CDR3: TGTGCCAGTAGTATCGTTCAGGGAGGGTGGAATCAGCCCCAGCATTTT.

This chain links TRBV27 with TRBJ2-5; D gene uncertain. This CDR3 is 14 amino acids long. V lost 5 bases, J lost 0 bases, and 10 bases lay in between. Germline V gene lookup returns CDR1 MNHEY and CDR2 SMNVEV (reference sequence). The CDR3 here is CASSPRRYQETQYF. In DNA, the CDR3 is TGTGCCAGCAGTCCGCGTCGGTACCAAGAGACCCAGTACTTC.

V gene TRBV5-1 combines with J gene TRBJ2-3; possible D gene TRBD1, 6 bases. Trimming left V 4 bases short and J 9 bases short, with 24 bases between. This CDR3 spans 16 amino acids. Per germline, CDR1 SGHRS and CDR2 YFSETQ. The CDR3 nucleotides are TGCGCCAGCAGCGAACGGGACATTAGCTCCACGAAGACGCAGTATTTT. It yields the protein CASSERDISSTKTQYF.

The V call is TRBV19, the J call TRBJ1-4; 7 bases fit TRBD1. This CDR3 has 18 amino acids. V dropped 4 bases and J dropped 1; count of bases not matched to a gene: 12. The germline V gene has CDR1 LNHDA and CDR2 SQIVND (reference sequence). CDR3 protein: CASSTIPGQPLTNEKLFF. CDR3 DNA: TGTGCCAGTAGTACAATTCCGGGACAGCCCCTAACTAATGAAAAACTGTTTTTT. The full variable domain, its missing parts supplied by reference TRBV19 and TRBJ1-4, is DGGITQSPKYLFRKEGQNVTLSCEQNLNHDAMYWYRQDPGQGLRLIYYSQIVNDFQKGDIAEGYSVSREKKESFPLTVTSAQKNPTAFYLCASSTIPGQPLTNEKLFFGSGTQLSVL.

This chain connects TRBV5-1 to TRBJ2-3; 9 nucleotides agree with TRBD2. The ends lost 6 bases at V and 4 bases at J; junction bases unmatched: 6. Germline V CDR1 and CDR2: SGHRS, YFSETQ. The CDR3 totals 14 residues. The CDR3 spells CASTLAGVADTQYF. In DNA, the CDR3 is TGCGCCAGCACTTTAGCGGGAGTGGCAGATACGCAGTATTTT.

In its sample, this clone was seen once. This chain links TRBV27 with TRBJ1-2, with TRBD1 matching 12 bases. CDR3 length: 15 residues. The V gene end was trimmed by 5 bases and the J gene end by 7 bases; junction bases not matched to a gene: 8. CDR1 and CDR2 from the germline V gene are MNHEY and SMNVEV (reference sequence). The CDR3 region is CASSIPGQGAGGYTF. CDR3 nucleotides: TGTGCCAGCAGTATACCGGGACAGGGGGCTGGTGGCTACACCTTC.

This clone has just a few counts. CDR3 DNA: TGTGCCATCAGGATGGGACTAGCGGCCACAGATACGCAGTATTTT. Encoded protein: CAIRMGLAATDTQYF. The chain recombines TRBV10-3 with TRBJ2-3; 11 bases line up with TRBD2. Trimming cost V 6 bases and J 2 bases; bases outside gene matches: 4. The V gene's germline CDR1 is ENHRY and CDR2 SYGVKD. The CDR3 covers 15 residues.

The genes are TRBV27 and TRBJ2-1, with a weak D call TRBD1 (6 bases). Deletions cut 1 base from V and 6 bases from J, with 10 bases between. The CDR3 spans 14 residues. Per germline, CDR1 MNHEY and CDR2 SMNVEV (reference sequence). CDR3 in amino acids: CASSLLGAANEQFF. The CDR3 region has the DNA TGTGCCAGCAGTTTATTGGGGGCGGCCAATGAGCAGTTCTTC.

The V call is TRBV7-2, the J call TRBJ2-7, with 7 bases aligning to TRBD2. CDR1 SGHTA and CDR2 FQGNSA come from the germline V gene. The CDR3 sequence is 15 residues long. V gave up 5 bases and J gave up 3 bases; unmatched junction bases: 10. In DNA form, the CDR3 reads TGTGCCAGCAGCCCTCGACCGGGAGGTAGCTACGAGCAGTACTTC. This translates into CASSPRPGGSYEQYF.

On this clone itself: The CDR3 carries no conserved terminal phenylalanine or tryptophan, so it likely arises from a read error. The chain joins TRBV28 to TRBJ1-2; 11 positions match TRBD1. This CDR3 has 15 amino acids. Trimming took 6 bases from V and 3 from J; bases not matched to a gene: 6. Germline values: CDR1 MDHEN, CDR2 SYDVKM. The CDR3 nucleotides read TGTGCCAGCAGCCCCGGGACAGGGGGTTACTATGGCTACACCGTC. Protein sequence: CASSPGTGGYYGYTV.

This rearrangement joins TRBV7-2 to TRBJ1-1; D may be TRBD1 (6 bases). The V gene's germline CDR1 is SGHTA and CDR2 FQGNSA. The CDR3 is made up of 15 amino acids. Trimming removed 5 bases from V and 4 bases from J, with 17 bases in between. CDR3 nucleotide sequence: TGTGCCAGCAGCCCGACAGGACAGATAATCACTGAAGCTTTCTTT. Amino acids: CASSPTGQIITEAFF.

This chain uses TRBV27 with TRBJ2-6, with 10 positions matching TRBD1. Germline values: CDR1 MNHEY, CDR2 SMNVEV (reference sequence). The CDR3 sequence is 20 residues long. The V segment lost 5 bases and the J segment 0 bases; nucleotides outside the gene matches: 13. In DNA, the CDR3 is TGTGCCAGCAGTCCCGAACCGGGACAGGGGCTCCACTCTGGGGCCAACGTCCTGACTTTC. This translates into CASSPEPGQGLHSGANVLTF.

This clone was detected only once. This chain uses TRBV7-8 with TRBJ2-3; no firm D call. The CDR3 is made up of 16 amino acids. Germline V gene data show CDR1 as SGHVS and CDR2 as FQNEAQ. V was pared by 2 bases and J by 4 bases, with 16 bases between. This CDR3 is CASSLKRVPIPDTQYF. DNA of the CDR3: TGTGCCAGCAGCTTAAAGCGAGTGCCGATTCCAGATACGCAGTATTTT.

V usage is TRBV14 and J usage is TRBJ2-3; 10 nucleotides line up with TRBD2. Germline loops: CDR1 SGHDN, CDR2 FVKESK. There are 17 residues in the CDR3. The junction had 6 bases not matched to a gene; V was cut back by 3 bases and J by 0 bases. The CDR3 is CASSQLAGVGSTDTQYF. The CDR3 DNA reads as TGTGCCAGCAGCCAGCTAGCGGGAGTAGGTAGCACAGATACGCAGTATTTT.